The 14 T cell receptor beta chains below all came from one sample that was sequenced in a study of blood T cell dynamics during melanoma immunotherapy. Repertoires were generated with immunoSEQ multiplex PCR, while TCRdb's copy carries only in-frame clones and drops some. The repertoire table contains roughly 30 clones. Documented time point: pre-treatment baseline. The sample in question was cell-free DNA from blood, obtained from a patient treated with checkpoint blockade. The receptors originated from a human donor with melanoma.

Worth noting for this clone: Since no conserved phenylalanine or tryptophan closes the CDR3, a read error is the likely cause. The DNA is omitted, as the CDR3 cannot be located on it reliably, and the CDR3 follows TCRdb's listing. CDR3: CTSSTAGLCERPMA. The chain links TRBV1 to TRBJ1-2. TRBV1 constitutes a pseudogene. The CDR3 extends over 14 residues, inclusive of both ends.

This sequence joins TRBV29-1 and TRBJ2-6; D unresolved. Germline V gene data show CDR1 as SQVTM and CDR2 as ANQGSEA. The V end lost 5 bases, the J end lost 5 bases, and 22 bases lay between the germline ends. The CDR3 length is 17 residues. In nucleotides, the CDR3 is TGCAGCGTTTCGGGTGCACGCATACAAAGTCGGGCCAACGTCCTGACTTTC. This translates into CSVSGARIQSRANVLTF.

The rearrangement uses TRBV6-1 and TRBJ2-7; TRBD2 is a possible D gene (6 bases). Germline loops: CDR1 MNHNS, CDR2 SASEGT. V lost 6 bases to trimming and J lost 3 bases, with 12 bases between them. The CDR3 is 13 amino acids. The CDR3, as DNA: TGTGCCAGCAGGCGGGACGGTTACTACGAGCAGTACTTC. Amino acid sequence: CASRRDGYYEQYF.

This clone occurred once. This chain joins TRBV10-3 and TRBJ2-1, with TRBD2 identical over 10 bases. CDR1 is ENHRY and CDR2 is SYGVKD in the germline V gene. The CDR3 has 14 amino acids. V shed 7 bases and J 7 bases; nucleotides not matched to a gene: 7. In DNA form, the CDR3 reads TGTGCCATCAAAGGGACTAGCGCAACGAATGAGCAGTTCTTC. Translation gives CAIKGTSATNEQFF.

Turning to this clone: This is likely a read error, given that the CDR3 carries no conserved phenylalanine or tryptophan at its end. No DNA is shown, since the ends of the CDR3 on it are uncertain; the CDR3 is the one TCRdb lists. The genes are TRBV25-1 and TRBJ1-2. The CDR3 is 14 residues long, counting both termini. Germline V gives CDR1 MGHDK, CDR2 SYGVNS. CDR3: CASSSYRELGKTYG.

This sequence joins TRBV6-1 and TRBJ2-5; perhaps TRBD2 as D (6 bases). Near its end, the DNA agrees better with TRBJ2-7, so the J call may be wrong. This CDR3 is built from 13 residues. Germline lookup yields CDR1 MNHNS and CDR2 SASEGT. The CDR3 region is CASRRDGYYEQYF. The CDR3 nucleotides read TGTGCCAGCAGGCGGGACGGTTACTACGAGCAGTACTTC.

The CDR3 spells CASSPGPGLAEQYF. CDR3 sequence (DNA): TGTGCCAGCTCTCCCGGTCCGGGACTAGCGGAGCAGTACTTC. V usage is TRBV18 and J usage is TRBJ2-7; 10 bases map to TRBD2. This CDR3 region has 14 residues. V lost 6 bases to trimming and J lost 7 bases; unmatched junction nucleotides: 9. Germline V gives CDR1 KGHSH, CDR2 LQKENI.

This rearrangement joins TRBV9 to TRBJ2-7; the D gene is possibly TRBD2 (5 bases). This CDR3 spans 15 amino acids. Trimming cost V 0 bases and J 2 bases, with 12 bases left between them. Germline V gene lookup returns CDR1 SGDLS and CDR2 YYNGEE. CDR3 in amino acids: CASSVGGGSAYEQYF. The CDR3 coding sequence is TGTGCCAGCAGCGTAGGAGGCGGGTCAGCCTACGAGCAGTACTTC.

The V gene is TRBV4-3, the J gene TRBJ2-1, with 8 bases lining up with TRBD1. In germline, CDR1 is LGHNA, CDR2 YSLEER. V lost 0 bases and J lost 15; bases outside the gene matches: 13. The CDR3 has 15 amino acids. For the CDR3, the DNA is TGCGCCAGCAGCCAAGATGGCCTGGACAGGGAGTTTTCGTTCTTC. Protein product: CASSQDGLDREFSFF.

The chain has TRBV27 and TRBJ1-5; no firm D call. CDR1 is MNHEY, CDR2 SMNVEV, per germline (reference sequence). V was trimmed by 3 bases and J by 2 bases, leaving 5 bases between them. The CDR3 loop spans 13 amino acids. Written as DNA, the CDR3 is TGTGCCAGCAGTTTCCGAGGCAATCAGCCCCAGCATTTT. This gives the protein CASSFRGNQPQHF.

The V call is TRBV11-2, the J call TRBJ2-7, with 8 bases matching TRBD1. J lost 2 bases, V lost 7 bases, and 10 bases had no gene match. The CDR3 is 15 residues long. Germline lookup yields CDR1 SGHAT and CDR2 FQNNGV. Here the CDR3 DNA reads TGTGCCAGCAAGTCCGCGGGACAGGCTGCCTACGAGCAGTACTTC. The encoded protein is CASKSAGQAAYEQYF.

CDR3 residues: CASSRQYVGQSRANVLTF. The CDR3 DNA reads TGTGCCAGCAGCAGACAATATGTAGGACAAAGTCGGGCCAACGTCCTGACTTTC. V and J are TRBV12-1 and TRBJ2-6; the table names TRBD1, a call not compared with the DNA. TRBV12-1 is assigned pseudogene status. This CDR3 contains 18 residues.

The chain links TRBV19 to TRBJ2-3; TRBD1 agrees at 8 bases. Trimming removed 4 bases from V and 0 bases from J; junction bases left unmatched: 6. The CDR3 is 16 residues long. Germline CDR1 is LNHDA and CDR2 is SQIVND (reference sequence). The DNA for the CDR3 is TGTGCCAGTAGTAACCCAGGGGGCAGGAGCACAGATACGCAGTATTTT. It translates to CASSNPGGRSTDTQYF.

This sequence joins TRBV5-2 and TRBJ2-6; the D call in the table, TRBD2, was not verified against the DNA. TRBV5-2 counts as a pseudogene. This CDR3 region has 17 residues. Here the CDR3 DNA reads TGTGCCAGCAACCGGCGGAGTACACAAAGTCGGGCCAACGTCCTGACTTTC. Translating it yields CASNRRSTQSRANVLTF.